This T cell receptor (beta chain) comes out of a study of CD8 T cells in Susac syndrome. General study results and limits: Only a relatively small number of individuals were included in the TCR sequencing and HLA analysis.

Random hexamers primed reverse transcription of about 0.5 to 1 ug RNA. Amplification of TCR beta CDR3 was carried out by immunoSEQ multiplex PCR, which covered 54 Vbeta and 13 Jbeta segments. TCRdb fed the immunoSEQ multiplex PCR reads into MiXCR, producing one record per CDR3 protein. This table has more than 250,000 distinct CDR3 sequences, about 92% appearing once. About this clonotype: The antigen remains undetermined.

In germline, CDR1 is SGHAT, CDR2 FQNNGV. The CDR3 covers 15 residues. V was trimmed by 1 base and J by 0 bases, leaving 9 bases between them. CD8+ and CD4+ T cells were negatively isolated; TEMRA cells were FACS-enriched. This chain links TRBV11-2 with TRBJ2-5; D unclear. Sequencing was carried out using CD4+ T cells from PBMCs. The origin of this receptor is a human donor with multiple sclerosis. The CDR3 nucleotides read TGTGCCAGCAGCTTAGGATCCGGGCACCAAGAGACCCAGTACTTC. This encodes CASSLGSGHQETQYF.